A single T cell receptor beta chain is shown here with its context. Its antigen remains unknown. The sample's treatment: oral pan-JAK inhibitor, 5-10 mg twice daily. The data are from a study of CD8+ T cells in alopecia areata. The study, taken as a whole, reports: The study found tofacitinib significantly decreased scalp clonality and expanded CD8+ clones among the top 100.

Extraction of RNA preceded its reverse transcription into cDNA, which served as the sequencing template. Assay used: immunoSEQ multiplex PCR; TCRdb lists only in-frame clones, some missing. Seen here are around 110,000 clones, around 84% observed once, and the top ten hold 24%. The sequencing used CD8+ T cells sorted from blood, collected at week 24, from a patient treated with tofacitinib. The sequence was collected from a human donor with alopecia areata.

The CDR3 is CASSLGNGYRAKNIQYF. CDR3 nucleotides: TGTGCCAGCAGCTTGGGAAACGGTTACAGGGCCAAAAACATTCAGTACTTC. The gene calls are TRBV5-6 and TRBJ2-4; weak D call: TRBD1 (5 bases). CDR1 SGHDT and CDR2 YYEEEE come from the germline V gene. The CDR3 extends over 17 amino acids. Deletions cut 0 bases from V and 1 base from J, with 14 bases between.